This T cell receptor beta chain was identified in a study of early T cells in non-severe SARS-CoV-2 infection. Study summary: From unsorted whole blood, bulk RNA was sequenced, and the chains remained unpaired.

This clonotype was observed many times. Unique molecular identifiers were affixed to single, distinct cDNA molecules. Via MiXCR, TCRdb re-called the 5' RACE reads, giving one row per CDR3 protein. This sample has 85,000 to 100,000 distinct CDR3 sequences; roughly 11% occur once, and the top ten carry roughly 4.5%. This CDR3 comprises 13 residues. Germline CDR1 reads MNHEY; CDR2 reads SMNVEV (reference sequence). V was shortened by 4 bases and J by 7 bases, with 8 bases between the two germline ends. The material was whole blood, obtained at baseline. The chain has TRBV27 and TRBJ1-6; tentatively, D is TRBD1 (6 bases). This clonotype was sampled from an adult who was a healthcare worker with PCR-confirmed SARS-CoV-2 infection or an uninfected control (not recorded which). Here the CDR3 DNA reads TGTGCCAGCAGTTGGACAGTCAATTCACCCCTCCACTTT. Protein: CASSWTVNSPLHF.